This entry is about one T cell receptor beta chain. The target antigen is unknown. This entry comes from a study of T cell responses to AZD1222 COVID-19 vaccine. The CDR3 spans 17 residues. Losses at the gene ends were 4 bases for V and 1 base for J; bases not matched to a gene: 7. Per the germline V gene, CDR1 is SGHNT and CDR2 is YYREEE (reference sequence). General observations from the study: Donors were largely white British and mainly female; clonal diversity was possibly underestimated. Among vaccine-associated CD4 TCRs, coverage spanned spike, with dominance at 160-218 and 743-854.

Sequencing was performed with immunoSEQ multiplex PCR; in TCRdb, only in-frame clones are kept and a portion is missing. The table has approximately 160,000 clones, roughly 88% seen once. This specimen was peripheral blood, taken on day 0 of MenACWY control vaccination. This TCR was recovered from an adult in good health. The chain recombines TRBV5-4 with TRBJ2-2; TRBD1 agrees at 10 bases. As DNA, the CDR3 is TGTGCCAGCAGCCCCCGGGGACAGGGGCTGAACACCGGGGAGCTGTTTTTT. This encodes CASSPRGQGLNTGELFF. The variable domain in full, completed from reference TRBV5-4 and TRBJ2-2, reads ETGVTQSPTHLIKTRGQQVTLRCSSQSGHNTVSWYQQALGQGPQFIFQYYREEENGRGNFPPRFSGLQFPNYSSELNVNALELDDSALYLCASSPRGQGLNTGELFFGEGSRLTVL.